This T cell receptor (beta chain) is drawn from a study of blood T cell repertoires in COVID-19. Study-wide context: Sites in the United States, Italy and Spain provided acute and convalescent COVID-19 samples. In each case, the material was cDNA or gDNA derived from T cells, B-cell-depleted T cells, or PBMCs.

Authors' analysis steps: Reference gene primer amplification yielded estimated nucleated cell counts. Data came from immunoSEQ multiplex PCR; TCRdb stores just in-frame clones and leaves some out. V, J and clone size are those of that table, while D and trimming were read from the DNA. The table includes tens of thousands of clones, 85% detected once. Looked up from germline, CDR1 is SNHLY and CDR2 is FYNNEI. The trim removed 7 bases at V and 5 bases at J, leaving 8 bases unmatched. CDR3 size: 15 residues. The sample comprised peripheral blood. The J gene is TRBJ1-4, the V gene TRBV2; 9 bases fit TRBD1. The receptor was derived from a man in his forties or fifties with acute or convalescent COVID-19. The DNA of the CDR3 is TGTGCCAGCACCCTAGCCGGGACAGGGAATGAAAAACTGTTTTTT. Translated, it gives CASTLAGTGNEKLFF. The full variable domain, with the rest looked up from reference TRBV2 and TRBJ1-4, is EPEVTQTPSHQVTQMGQEVILRCVPISNHLYFYWYRQILGQKVEFLVSFYNNEISEKSEIFDDQFSVERPDGSNFTLKIRSTKLEDSAMYFCASTLAGTGNEKLFFGSGTQLSVL.